Reported below is one T cell receptor beta chain. No DNA is given; TCRdb re-called the 5' RACE reads and lists each CDR3 protein once. The sample table sets out 400,000 to 500,000 distinct CDR3 sequences. The entry originates in a study of monozygotic twins with inflammatory bowel disease. CDR3 size: 15 residues. Germline CDR1 SEHNR, CDR2 FQNEAQ (reference sequence). What was sequenced was blood. This TCR was sampled from a human donor with ulcerative colitis or Crohn's disease, or a healthy co-twin of an affected twin (not recorded which). V gene TRBV7-9 combines with J gene TRBJ2-5; TCRdb selects TRBD1, and the lack of DNA leaves this call unchecked. The CDR3 reads CASSYRDRGRETQYF.